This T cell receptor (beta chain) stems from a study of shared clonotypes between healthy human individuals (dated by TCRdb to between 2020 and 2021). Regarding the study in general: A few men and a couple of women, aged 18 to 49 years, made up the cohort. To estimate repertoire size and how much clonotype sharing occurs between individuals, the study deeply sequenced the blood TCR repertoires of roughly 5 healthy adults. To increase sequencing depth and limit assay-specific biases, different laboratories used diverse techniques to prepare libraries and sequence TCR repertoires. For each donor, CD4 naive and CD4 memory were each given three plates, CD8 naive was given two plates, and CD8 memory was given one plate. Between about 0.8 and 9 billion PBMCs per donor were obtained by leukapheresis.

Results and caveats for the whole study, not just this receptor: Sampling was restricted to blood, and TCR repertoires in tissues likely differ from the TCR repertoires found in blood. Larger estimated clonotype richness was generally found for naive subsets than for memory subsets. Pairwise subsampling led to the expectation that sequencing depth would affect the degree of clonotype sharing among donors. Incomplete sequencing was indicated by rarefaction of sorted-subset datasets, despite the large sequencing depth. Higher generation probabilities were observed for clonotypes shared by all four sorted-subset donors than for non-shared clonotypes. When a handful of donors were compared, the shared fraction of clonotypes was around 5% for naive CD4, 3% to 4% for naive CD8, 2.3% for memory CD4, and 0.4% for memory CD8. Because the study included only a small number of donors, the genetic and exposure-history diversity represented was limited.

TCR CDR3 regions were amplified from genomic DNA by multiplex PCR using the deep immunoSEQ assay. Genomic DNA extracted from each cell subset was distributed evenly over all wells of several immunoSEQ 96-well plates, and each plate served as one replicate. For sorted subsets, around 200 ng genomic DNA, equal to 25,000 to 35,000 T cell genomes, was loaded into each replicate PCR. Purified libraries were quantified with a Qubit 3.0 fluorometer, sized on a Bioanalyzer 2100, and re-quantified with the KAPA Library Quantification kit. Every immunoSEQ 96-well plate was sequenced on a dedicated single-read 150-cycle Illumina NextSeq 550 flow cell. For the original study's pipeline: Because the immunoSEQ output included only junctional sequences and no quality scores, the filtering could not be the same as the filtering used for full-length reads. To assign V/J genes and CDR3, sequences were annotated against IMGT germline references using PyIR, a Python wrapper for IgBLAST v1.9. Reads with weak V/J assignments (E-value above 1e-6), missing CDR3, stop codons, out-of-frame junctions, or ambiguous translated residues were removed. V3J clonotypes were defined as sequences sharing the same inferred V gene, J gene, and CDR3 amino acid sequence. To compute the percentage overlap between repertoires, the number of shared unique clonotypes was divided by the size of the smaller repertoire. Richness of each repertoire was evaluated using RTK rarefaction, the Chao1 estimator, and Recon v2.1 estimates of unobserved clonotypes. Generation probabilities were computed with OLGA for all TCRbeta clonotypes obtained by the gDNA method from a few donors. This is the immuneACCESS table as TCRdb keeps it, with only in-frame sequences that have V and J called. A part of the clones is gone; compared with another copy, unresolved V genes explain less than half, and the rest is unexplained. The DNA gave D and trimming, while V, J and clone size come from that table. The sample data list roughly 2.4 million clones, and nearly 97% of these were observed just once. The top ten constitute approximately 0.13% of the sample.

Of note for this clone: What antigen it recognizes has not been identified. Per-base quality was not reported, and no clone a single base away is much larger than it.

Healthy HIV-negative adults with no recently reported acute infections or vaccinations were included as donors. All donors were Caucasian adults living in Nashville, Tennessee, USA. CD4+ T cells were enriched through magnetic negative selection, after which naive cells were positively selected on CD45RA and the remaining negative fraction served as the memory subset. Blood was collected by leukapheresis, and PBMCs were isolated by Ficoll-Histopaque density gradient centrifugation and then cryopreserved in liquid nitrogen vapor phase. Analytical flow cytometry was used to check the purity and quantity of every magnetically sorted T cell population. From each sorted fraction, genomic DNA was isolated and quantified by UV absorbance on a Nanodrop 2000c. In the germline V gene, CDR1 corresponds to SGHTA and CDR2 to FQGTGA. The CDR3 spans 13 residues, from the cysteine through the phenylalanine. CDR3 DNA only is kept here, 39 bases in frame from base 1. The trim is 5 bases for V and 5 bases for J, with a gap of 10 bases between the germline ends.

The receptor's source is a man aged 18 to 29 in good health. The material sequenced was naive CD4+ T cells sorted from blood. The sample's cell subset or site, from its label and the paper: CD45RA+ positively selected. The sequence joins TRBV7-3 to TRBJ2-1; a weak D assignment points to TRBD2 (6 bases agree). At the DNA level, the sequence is TGTGCCAGCAGCCTAGCGCGAAACAATGAGCAGTTCTTC. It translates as CASSLARNNEQFF.